The rows below give T cell receptor beta chains drawn from one sample of a study of shared clonotypes between healthy human individuals. Generated by immunoSEQ multiplex PCR, the TCRdb table keeps only in-frame clones and is missing some. The profile shows fewer than 2.5 million clones, approximately 93% of them singletons. Specimen: naive CD4+ T cells from PBMCs. All receptors derive from a man younger than 35 in good health. Some clones in this sample may be carry-over from other donors' samples. Each CDR3 is given without its conserved first and last residue.

cdr3_aa: ASSLVQGDTEAF
v_call: TRBV5-1
cdr3_length: 12
j_call: TRBJ1-1

cdr3_aa: ASSLAGGGRSNQPQH
v_call: TRBV5-1
cdr3_length: 15
j_call: TRBJ1-5

cdr3_aa: ASSSNRGNTEAF
v_call: TRBV5-1
cdr3_length: 12
j_call: TRBJ1-1

cdr3_aa: ASSVPGQGPTDTQY
v_call: TRBV5-1
cdr3_length: 14
j_call: TRBJ2-3

cdr3_aa: ASSLRQATAGYT
v_call: TRBV5-1
cdr3_length: 12
j_call: TRBJ1-2

cdr3_aa: ASSFPAGRYSYNEQF
v_call: TRBV7-8
cdr3_length: 15
j_call: TRBJ2-1

cdr3_aa: ASSLGRNTEAF
v_call: TRBV11-1
cdr3_length: 11
j_call: TRBJ1-1

cdr3_aa: ASSGGGFTEAF
v_call: TRBV5-1
cdr3_length: 11
j_call: TRBJ1-1

cdr3_aa: ASSPDRLNSPLH
v_call: TRBV4-1
cdr3_length: 12
j_call: TRBJ1-6

cdr3_aa: ASKELRDGETQY
v_call: TRBV5-1
cdr3_length: 12
j_call: TRBJ2-5

cdr3_aa: ASSPGGQQNEKLF
v_call: TRBV27
cdr3_length: 13
j_call: TRBJ1-4

cdr3_aa: ASRVRSGRGGTQY
v_call: TRBV11-2
cdr3_length: 13
j_call: TRBJ2-5

cdr3_aa: ASSLATGTDTQY
v_call: TRBV5-1
cdr3_length: 12
j_call: TRBJ2-3

cdr3_aa: ASSEGLAKDTQY
v_call: TRBV6-1
cdr3_length: 12
j_call: TRBJ2-3

cdr3_aa: ASSLALAGEGRKY
v_call: TRBV5-1
cdr3_length: 13
j_call: TRBJ2-7

cdr3_aa: ASRRQRNTGELF
v_call: TRBV27
cdr3_length: 12
j_call: TRBJ2-2

cdr3_aa: ASRPAGGFNQPQH
v_call: TRBV6-1
cdr3_length: 13
j_call: TRBJ1-5

cdr3_aa: ASSNSPPDTQY
v_call: TRBV9
cdr3_length: 11
j_call: TRBJ2-3

cdr3_aa: ASSVEGPLPFNEKLF
v_call: TRBV5-1
cdr3_length: 15
j_call: TRBJ1-4

cdr3_aa: ASSRPRTGMVDEQY
v_call: TRBV5-6
cdr3_length: 14
j_call: TRBJ2-7

cdr3_aa: ASSLFWQGAVYQPQH
v_call: TRBV28
cdr3_length: 15
j_call: TRBJ1-5

cdr3_aa: ASSFGQSGDIQY
v_call: TRBV5-8
cdr3_length: 12
j_call: TRBJ2-4

cdr3_aa: SVDIGRTEAF
v_call: TRBV29-1
cdr3_length: 10
j_call: TRBJ1-1

cdr3_aa: ASRSGGANYGYT
v_call: TRBV28
cdr3_length: 12
j_call: TRBJ1-2

cdr3_aa: ASSLSLAGVGGGETQY
v_call: TRBV5-1
cdr3_length: 16
j_call: TRBJ2-5

cdr3_aa: SVGTIWGEQY
v_call: TRBV29-1
cdr3_length: 10
j_call: -

cdr3_aa: ASSFTGRGGQPQH
v_call: TRBV5-1
cdr3_length: 13
j_call: TRBJ1-5

cdr3_aa: ASITTGANTEAF
v_call: TRBV2
cdr3_length: 12
j_call: TRBJ1-1

cdr3_aa: ASRITEPSEQY
v_call: TRBV2
cdr3_length: 11
j_call: TRBJ2-7

cdr3_aa: AISQGSMYGYT
v_call: TRBV10-3
cdr3_length: 11
j_call: TRBJ1-2

cdr3_aa: ASIRSPRGSANTGELF
v_call: TRBV13
cdr3_length: 16
j_call: TRBJ2-2

cdr3_aa: ASSPQVAGSGETQY
v_call: TRBV18
cdr3_length: 14
j_call: TRBJ2-5

cdr3_aa: ASSLEGLTDTQY
v_call: TRBV5-1
cdr3_length: 12
j_call: TRBJ2-3

cdr3_aa: SLFRGAGNEQF
v_call: TRBV29-1
cdr3_length: 11
j_call: TRBJ2-1

cdr3_aa: AWSAQGNTEAF
v_call: TRBV30
cdr3_length: 11
j_call: TRBJ1-1

cdr3_aa: ASSLRPPGLAGGLYEQY
v_call: TRBV19
cdr3_length: 17
j_call: TRBJ2-7

cdr3_aa: ASSFTYQETQY
v_call: TRBV19
cdr3_length: 11
j_call: TRBJ2-5

cdr3_aa: ASSLLGGYTEAF
v_call: TRBV7-2
cdr3_length: 12
j_call: TRBJ1-1

cdr3_aa: ASSQERRGPEVSNQPQH
v_call: TRBV4-2
cdr3_length: 17
j_call: TRBJ1-5

cdr3_aa: ASSPGVFYNEQF
v_call: TRBV7-8
cdr3_length: 12
j_call: TRBJ2-1

cdr3_aa: ASSQVGYEQY
v_call: TRBV4-2
cdr3_length: 10
j_call: TRBJ2-7

cdr3_aa: SVFMISTPEAF
v_call: TRBV29-1
cdr3_length: 11
j_call: TRBJ1-1

cdr3_aa: ASSAETGSGAF
v_call: TRBV6-4
cdr3_length: 11
j_call: TRBJ1-1

cdr3_aa: ASSLSTGNLGNTIY
v_call: TRBV7-9
cdr3_length: 14
j_call: TRBJ1-3

cdr3_aa: ASTTPRPGGWDEQF
v_call: TRBV5-6
cdr3_length: 14
j_call: TRBJ2-1

cdr3_aa: ASSLAAQGYEQY
v_call: TRBV7-2
cdr3_length: 12
j_call: TRBJ2-7

cdr3_aa: ASSPPGTGSNQPQH
v_call: TRBV18
cdr3_length: 14
j_call: TRBJ1-5

cdr3_aa: ASSVDRNRGNTIY
v_call: TRBV9
cdr3_length: 13
j_call: TRBJ1-3

cdr3_aa: ASSIRQASNQPQH
v_call: TRBV7-2
cdr3_length: 13
j_call: TRBJ1-5

cdr3_aa: ASSHDRGGNTEAF
v_call: TRBV7-9
cdr3_length: 13
j_call: TRBJ1-1

cdr3_aa: ASSSIAGRADTQY
v_call: TRBV28
cdr3_length: 13
j_call: TRBJ2-3

cdr3_aa: ASSFRDAVNSPLH
v_call: TRBV28
cdr3_length: 13
j_call: TRBJ1-6

cdr3_aa: ASSYPRDRSSYEQY
v_call: TRBV28
cdr3_length: 14
j_call: TRBJ2-7

cdr3_aa: ASSPTAPGQGEYGYT
v_call: TRBV28
cdr3_length: 15
j_call: TRBJ1-2

cdr3_aa: ASSSSAWDLEQF
v_call: TRBV11-2
cdr3_length: 12
j_call: TRBJ2-1

cdr3_aa: ASSLIDGTGTDTQY
v_call: TRBV28
cdr3_length: 14
j_call: TRBJ2-3

cdr3_aa: ASSLARETQY
v_call: TRBV5-8
cdr3_length: 10
j_call: TRBJ2-5

cdr3_aa: ASSLDRSATEAF
v_call: TRBV7-9
cdr3_length: 12
j_call: TRBJ1-1

cdr3_aa: ASSFGFSGYNEQF
v_call: TRBV7-3
cdr3_length: 13
j_call: TRBJ2-1